These T cell receptor beta chains were read from a single sample in a study of T cells in Graves' hyperthyroidism and ophthalmopathy. TCRdb reprocessed the multiplex PCR reads with MiXCR, giving one entry per CDR3 protein. The repertoire holds fewer than 900,000 distinct CDR3 sequences, with over 15% as singletons. Sequencing was carried out using blood. Receptors were obtained from a man younger than 35 with Graves' hyperthyroidism. Each CDR3 is given with its conserved first and last residue. The D gene is left open where the match is weak. A row's size may be missing; if present it is once, few, many or a size class.

CDR3aa	CDR3nt	v_gene	j_gene	abundance	d_gene
CASSTPGLAYEQYF	TGTGCCAGCAGTACCCCGGGACTAGCGTACGAGCAGTACTTC	TRBV12-3/TRBV12-4	TRBJ2-7	many	TRBD2
CAAPGQGISYNEQFF	TGTGCCGCCCCGGGACAGGGGATTTCGTACAATGAGCAGTTCTTC	TRBV30	TRBJ2-1	many	TRBD1
CASSAHERGAYEQYF	TGTGCCAGCAGTGCCCACGAGCGGGGGGCCTACGAGCAGTACTTC	TRBV6-1	TRBJ2-7	.	TRBD2
CSASVQGWMNTEAFF	TGCAGTGCTAGCGTACAGGGGTGGATGAACACTGAAGCTTTCTTT	TRBV20-1	TRBJ1-1	few	TRBD1
CAWTRQETQYF	TGTGCCTGGACCAGACAAGAGACCCAGTACTTC	TRBV30	TRBJ2-5	many	.
CASSTPGVFDGYTF	TGTGCCAGTAGTACCCCGGGAGTTTTTGATGGCTACACCTTC	TRBV19	TRBJ1-2	few	.
CSASGTTNTEAFF	TGCAGTGCTAGCGGCACTACGAACACTGAAGCTTTCTTT	TRBV20-1	TRBJ1-1	many	.
CASSMVLTGTSNTEAFF	TGTGCCAGTAGTATGGTTTTAACAGGGACATCGAACACTGAAGCTTTCTTT	TRBV19	TRBJ1-1	few	.
CASSITPHPSYEQYF	TGTGCCAGTAGTATAACACCCCACCCTTCCTACGAGCAGTACTTC	TRBV19	TRBJ2-7	.	.
CAWTTGVTETQYF	TGTGCCTGGACTACAGGGGTTACGGAGACCCAGTACTTC	TRBV30	TRBJ2-5	many	TRBD1
CASSLLGGYTEAFF	TGTGCCAGCAGTTTATTAGGGGGTTACACTGAAGCTTTCTTT	TRBV27	TRBJ1-1	.	.
CASSLLSAGGGAADTQYF	TGTGCCAGCAGCTTACTTTCAGCGGGAGGGGGAGCCGCAGATACGCAGTATTTT	TRBV7-2	TRBJ2-3	few	TRBD2
CASSESGTGTEAFF	TGTGCCAGCAGTGAATCGGGGACGGGCACTGAAGCTTTCTTT	TRBV6-1	TRBJ1-1	.	.
CAISESANTQYF	TGTGCCATCAGTGAGTCGGCGAATACGCAGTATTTT	TRBV10-3	TRBJ2-3	.	.
CASSYSSPSYEQYF	TGTGCCAGCAGTTACTCGAGTCCGAGCTACGAGCAGTACTTC	TRBV6-2/TRBV6-3	TRBJ2-7	many	.
CATSRAARGSETQYF	TGTGCCACCAGCAGAGCGGCCCGGGGATCGGAGACCCAGTACTTC	TRBV15	TRBJ2-5	.	.
CASGSTATNTGELFF	TGTGCCAGCGGCTCTACAGCGACGAACACCGGGGAGCTGTTTTTT	TRBV28	TRBJ2-2	.	.
CSASSTRRKEQYF	TGCAGTGCTAGCTCGACCCGGCGGAAAGAGCAGTACTTC	TRBV20-1	TRBJ2-7	many	.
CASSPNQEQFF	TGTGCCAGCAGTCCGAATCAAGAGCAGTTCTTC	TRBV12-3/TRBV12-4	TRBJ2-1	many	.
CASSPGQGLTYEQYF	TGTGCCAGCAGCCCCGGACAGGGTCTGACCTACGAGCAGTACTTC	TRBV7-2	TRBJ2-7	.	TRBD1
CASSFRLAEIEQYF	TGTGCCAGCAGTTTCAGACTAGCGGAAATTGAGCAGTACTTC	TRBV2	TRBJ2-7	many	TRBD2
CASSSPPVSGSYNEQFF	TGTGCCAGCAGCTCTCCACCGGTTTCAGGCTCCTACAATGAGCAGTTCTTC	TRBV7-9	TRBJ2-1	.	.
CASSTSGTGAWQPQHF	TGTGCCAGTAGTACCTCCGGGACAGGGGCTTGGCAGCCCCAGCATTTT	TRBV19	TRBJ1-5	few	TRBD1
CSAKAGEGETQYF	TGCAGTGCTAAGGCAGGAGAGGGGGAGACCCAGTACTTC	TRBV20-1	TRBJ2-5	.	.
CASSFDRANQPQHF	TGTGCCAGCAGTTTCGACAGGGCCAATCAGCCCCAGCATTTT	TRBV7-2	TRBJ1-5	few	TRBD1
CASSLLAREGYNEQFF	TGTGCCAGCAGCTTGTTAGCGAGAGAAGGCTACAATGAGCAGTTCTTC	TRBV11-3	TRBJ2-1	.	.
CRAGTGPRTQYF	TGCAGAGCGGGGACAGGCCCACGGACCCAGTACTTC	TRBV20-1	TRBJ2-5	many	.